The next 11 T cell receptor beta chains were all read from a single sample in a study of cytomegalovirus exposure and HLA in healthy donors. The study ran its PCR with 60 Vbeta and 13 Jbeta primers. This table comes from immunoSEQ multiplex PCR, and its TCRdb copy is limited to in-frame clones, with some not included. The table shows 180,000 or so clones, with approximately 80% occurring only once. The sample was PBMCs. These receptors were taken from a female donor in good health and CMV-seronegative.

The chain joins TRBV2 to TRBJ1-4; possibly TRBD1 for D (5 bases). Germline CDR1 reads SNHLY; CDR2 reads FYNNEI. This CDR3 has 14 residues. Trimming cost V 5 bases and J 2 bases, with 9 bases left between them. CDR3 loop: CASSPGFTNEKLFF. For the CDR3, the DNA is TGTGCCAGCAGTCCAGGGTTTACTAATGAAAAACTGTTTTTT.

The chain has TRBV6-1 and TRBJ1-4, with 7 nucleotides matching TRBD1. V lost 4 bases, J lost 6 bases, and 8 bases stayed unmatched. The CDR3 has 15 amino acids. Germline V lookup: CDR1 MNHNS, CDR2 SASEGT. The CDR3 DNA follows: TGTGCCAGCAGTGGGCGATCGACAGGGCATGAAAAACTGTTTTTT. This encodes CASSGRSTGHEKLFF.

J is TRBJ2-5 and V is TRBV11-2; weak D call: TRBD1 (5 bases). The germline V gene encodes CDR1 SGHAT and CDR2 FQNNGV. Trimming took off 2 bases at V and 5 bases at J, with 9 bases between the two ends. There are 13 residues in the CDR3. The CDR3 DNA is TGTGCCAGCAGCTTACAGGGAATTGAGACCCAGTACTTC. Its protein is CASSLQGIETQYF.

This clone was seen a few times. The chain joins TRBV11-3 to TRBJ2-7; 7 bases are a match to TRBD1. V dropped 3 bases and J dropped 0; count of bases not matched to a gene: 8. The CDR3 has 16 residues. Germline V lookup: CDR1 SGHNT, CDR2 YENEEA. CDR3 DNA sequence: TGTGCCAGCAGCTTGGATGGACAGGTTAGCTCCTACGAGCAGTACTTC. This encodes CASSLDGQVSSYEQYF.

This chain links TRBV1 with TRBJ1-2. TRBV1 constitutes a pseudogene. The CDR3 runs 15 residues. CDR3 in amino acids: CTSSPRWGDEDGYTF. CDR3 nucleotides: TGCACCAGCAGCCCCCGTTGGGGAGATGAAGATGGCTACACCTTC.

The chain couples TRBV2 to TRBJ2-5, with TRBD2 matching 10 bases. The J call may be in error: the DNA end matches TRBJ2-7 better. Germline lookup yields CDR1 SNHLY and CDR2 FYNNEI. This CDR3 contains 15 residues. The CDR3 spells CASREGTSGVYEQYF. Written as DNA, the CDR3 is TGTGCCAGCAGGGAGGGAACTAGCGGGGTGTACGAGCAGTACTTC.

The V and J genes are TRBV5-1 and TRBJ2-5; TRBD1 is a possible D gene (6 bases). The CDR3 loop spans 13 amino acids. Germline V gene data show CDR1 as SGHRS and CDR2 as YFSETQ. Trimming pared 7 bases from V and 4 bases from J, leaving 14 bases between. CDR3 DNA sequence: TGCGCCAGCGTGCTACAGGGAACAGAGACCCAGTACTTC. It translates to CASVLQGTETQYF.

This clone appeared a single time. The chain employs TRBV23-1 and TRBJ1-5; 8 bases map to TRBD1. TRBV23-1 is sorted into the ORF group, with uncertain function. J lost 7 bases, V lost 3 bases, and 11 bases had no gene match. The CDR3 has 16 residues. The CDR3 coding sequence is TGCGCCAGCAGTCACCTCGCAGGGACAGGCCACCAGCCCCAGCATTTT. Its protein is CASSHLAGTGHQPQHF.

This sequence joins TRBV9 and TRBJ2-2; 7 positions agree with TRBD2. Germline CDR1 reads SGDLS; CDR2 reads YYNGEE. J was trimmed by 4 bases and V by 0 bases; bases with no gene match: 6. CDR3 length: 16 amino acids. CDR3 in DNA: TGTGCCAGCAGCGTAGGAGGCGGGAGACCCACCGGGGAGCTGTTTTTT. It is translated as CASSVGGGRPTGELFF.

J is TRBJ2-2 and V is TRBV4-2; a weak D match, TRBD2 (5 bases). The germline gives CDR1 LGHNA, CDR2 YNFKEQ. Trimming removed 5 bases at V and 7 bases at J, with 14 bases between. The CDR3 totals 14 residues. This CDR3 reads CASSSGRIVGELFF. CDR3 DNA: TGTGCCAGCAGCTCGGGGAGAATTGTCGGGGAGCTGTTTTTT.

The V gene is TRBV29-1, the J gene TRBJ2-1, with unresolved D. Trimming stripped 3 bases from V and 4 bases from J, with 13 bases between. The CDR3 totals 14 residues. CDR1 is SQVTM and CDR2 is ANQGSEA in the germline V gene. This CDR3 is CSVDPESGYNEQFF. The CDR3 coding sequence is TGCAGCGTTGACCCAGAGTCGGGTTACAATGAGCAGTTCTTC.